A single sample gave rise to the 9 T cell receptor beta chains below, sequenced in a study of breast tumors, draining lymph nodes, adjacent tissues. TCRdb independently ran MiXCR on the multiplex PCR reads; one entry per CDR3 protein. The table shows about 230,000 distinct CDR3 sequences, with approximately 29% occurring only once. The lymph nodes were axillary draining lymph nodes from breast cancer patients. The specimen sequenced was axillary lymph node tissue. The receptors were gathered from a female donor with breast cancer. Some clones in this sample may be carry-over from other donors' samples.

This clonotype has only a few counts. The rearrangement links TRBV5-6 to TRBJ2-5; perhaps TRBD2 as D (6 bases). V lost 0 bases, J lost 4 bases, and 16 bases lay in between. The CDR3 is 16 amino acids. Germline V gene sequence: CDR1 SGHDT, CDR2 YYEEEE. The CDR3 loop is CASSLGRPAGIETQYF. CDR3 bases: TGTGCCAGCAGCTTGGGACGACCAGCGGGTATAGAGACCCAGTACTTC.

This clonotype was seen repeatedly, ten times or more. The CDR3 reads CASSPGTSGRWDTGELFF. The CDR3 DNA follows: TGTGCCAGCAGCCCCGGGACTAGCGGGAGATGGGACACCGGGGAGCTGTTTTTT. V gene TRBV7-2 combines with J gene TRBJ2-2; 14 nucleotides align to TRBD2. Trimming cost V 5 bases and J 3 bases; bases outside gene matches: 8. The length of the CDR3 is 18 residues. The germline V gene has CDR1 SGHTA and CDR2 FQGNSA.

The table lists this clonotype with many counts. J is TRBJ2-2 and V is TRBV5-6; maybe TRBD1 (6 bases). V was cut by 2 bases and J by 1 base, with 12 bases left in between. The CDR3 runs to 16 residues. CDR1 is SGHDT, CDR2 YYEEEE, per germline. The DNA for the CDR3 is TGTGCCAGCAGCTTCGTTGGGGGCGTGAACACCGGGGAGCTGTTTTTT. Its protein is CASSFVGGVNTGELFF. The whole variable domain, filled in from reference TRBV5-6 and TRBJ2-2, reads DAGVTQSPTHLIKTRGQQVTLRCSPKSGHDTVSWYQQALGQGPQFIFQYYEEEERQRGNFPDRFSGHQFPNYSSELNVNALLLGDSALYLCASSFVGGVNTGELFFGEGSRLTVL.

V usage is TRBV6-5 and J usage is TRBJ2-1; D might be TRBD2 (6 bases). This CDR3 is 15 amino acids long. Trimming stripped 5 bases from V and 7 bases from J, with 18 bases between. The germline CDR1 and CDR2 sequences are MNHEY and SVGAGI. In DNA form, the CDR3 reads TGTGCCAGCAGTCGCGGGACCCCCAACTTAAATGAGCAGTTCTTC. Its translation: CASSRGTPNLNEQFF.

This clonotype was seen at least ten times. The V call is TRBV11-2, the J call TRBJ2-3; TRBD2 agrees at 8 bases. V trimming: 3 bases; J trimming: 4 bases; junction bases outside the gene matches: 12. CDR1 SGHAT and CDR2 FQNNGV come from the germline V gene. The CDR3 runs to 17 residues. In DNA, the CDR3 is TGTGCCAGCAGCTTTTACATGACTAGCGAATTCGCAGATACGCAGTATTTT. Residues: CASSFYMTSEFADTQYF.

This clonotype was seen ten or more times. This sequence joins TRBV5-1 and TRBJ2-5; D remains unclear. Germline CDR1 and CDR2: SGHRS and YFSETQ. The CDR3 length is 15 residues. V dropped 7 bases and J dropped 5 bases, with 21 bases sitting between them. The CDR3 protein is CASGSFDGLWETQYF. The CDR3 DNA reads TGCGCCAGCGGCTCGTTCGACGGGCTCTGGGAGACCCAGTACTTC.

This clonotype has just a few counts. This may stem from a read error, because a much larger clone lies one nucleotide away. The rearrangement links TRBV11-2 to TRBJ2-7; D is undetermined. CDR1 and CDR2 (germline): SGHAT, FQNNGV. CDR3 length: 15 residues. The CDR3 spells CASSKDGASFYERYF. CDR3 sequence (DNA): TGTGCCAGCAGCAAGGACGGAGCGAGCTTCTACGAGCGGTACTTC. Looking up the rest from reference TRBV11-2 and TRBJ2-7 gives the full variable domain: EAGVAQSPRYKIIEKRQSVAFWCNPISGHATLYWYQQILGQGPKLLIQFQNNGVVDDSQLPKDRFSAERLKGVDSTLKIQPAKLEDSAVYLCASSKDGASFYERYFGPGTRLTVT.

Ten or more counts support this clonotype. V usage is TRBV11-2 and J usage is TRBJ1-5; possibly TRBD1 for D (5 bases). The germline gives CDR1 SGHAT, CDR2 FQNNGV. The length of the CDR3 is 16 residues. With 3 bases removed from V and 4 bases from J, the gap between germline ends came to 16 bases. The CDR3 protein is CASSLLPGSTNQPQHF. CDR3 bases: TGTGCCAGCAGCTTGCTCCCAGGGAGCACAAATCAGCCCCAGCATTTT.

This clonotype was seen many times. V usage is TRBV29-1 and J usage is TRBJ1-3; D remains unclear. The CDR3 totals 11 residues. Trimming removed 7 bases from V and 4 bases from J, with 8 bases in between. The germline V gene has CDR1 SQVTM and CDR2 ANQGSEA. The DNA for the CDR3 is TGCAGCGGCGGAGGGGGAAACACCATATATTTT. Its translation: CSGGGGNTIYF. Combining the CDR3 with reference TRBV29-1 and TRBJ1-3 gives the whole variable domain SAVISQKPSRDICQRGTSLTIQCQVDSQVTMMFWYRQQPGQSLTLIATANQGSEATYESGFVIDKFPISRPNLTFSTLTVSNMSPEDSSIYLCSGGGGNTIYFGEGSWLTVV.